The clone carrying this T cell receptor beta chain appeared many times. Its specificity is not known. Germline CDR1 is SNHLY and CDR2 is FYNNEI. The V gene end was trimmed by 2 bases and the J gene end by 10 bases; junction bases not matched to a gene: 7. The CDR3 length is 15 residues. This sample is drawn from a study of regulatory T cells in long-lasting Graves disease. Study-level findings and limits: Favored gene segments in persistent disease were TRBV28, TRBJ1-2 and TRBJ2-5.

Time point meaning: newly diagnosed GD, antithyroid drugs for less than 3 months. Generation of the TCR library employed RNA extracted from PBMCs. Both iRepertoire HTBI primers and Arm-PCR of CDR3 regions were used to build the TCR beta libraries. TCRdb passed the multiplex PCR reads through MiXCR, listing each CDR3 protein once. The sample consists of more than 450,000 distinct CDR3 sequences, approximately 12% of them appearing once. The sample was also linked to a second study, of T cells in Graves' hyperthyroidism and ophthalmopathy. That work contributes: The HTBI primer set served for first-round RT-PCR of the TCR CDR3. Ophthalmopathy was predicted by the model a median of approximately 6 months ahead of onset.

The V and J genes are TRBV2 and TRBJ2-1, with TRBD2 matching over 11 bases. The sequence derives from a woman in her 30s with Graves disease. The sample was peripheral blood mononuclear cells (PBMCs), taken at new diagnosis, from a patient treated with antithyroid drugs. DNA for the CDR3: TGTGCCAGCAGTGAATTTCTAGCGGGAGGCGGAGAGCAGTTCTTC. Protein: CASSEFLAGGGEQFF.